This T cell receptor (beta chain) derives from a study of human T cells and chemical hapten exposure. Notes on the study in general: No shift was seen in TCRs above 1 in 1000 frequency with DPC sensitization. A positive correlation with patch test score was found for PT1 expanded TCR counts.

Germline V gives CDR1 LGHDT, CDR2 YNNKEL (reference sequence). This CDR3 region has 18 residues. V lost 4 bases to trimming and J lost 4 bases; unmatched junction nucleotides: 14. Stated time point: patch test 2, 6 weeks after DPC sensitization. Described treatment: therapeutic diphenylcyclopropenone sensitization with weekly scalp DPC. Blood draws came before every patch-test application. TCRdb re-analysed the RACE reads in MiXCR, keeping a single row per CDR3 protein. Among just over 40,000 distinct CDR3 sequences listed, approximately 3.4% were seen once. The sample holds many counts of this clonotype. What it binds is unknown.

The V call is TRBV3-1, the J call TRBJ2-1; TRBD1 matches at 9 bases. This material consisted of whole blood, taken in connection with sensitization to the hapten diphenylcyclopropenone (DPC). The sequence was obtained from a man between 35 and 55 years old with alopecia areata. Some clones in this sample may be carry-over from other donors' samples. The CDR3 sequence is CASSPSEVGQGAYNEQFF. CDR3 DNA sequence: TGTGCCAGCAGCCCGAGCGAGGTGGGACAGGGAGCATACAATGAGCAGTTCTTC.